What follows are 16 T cell receptor beta chains derived from one specimen sequenced in a study of technical replicates of blood from a few donors. Libraries were prepared by immunoSEQ multiplex PCR; TCRdb keeps only in-frame clonotypes and omits some of them. The sample shows about 93,000 clones, roughly 96% of them seen only once. Sequenced material: T cells isolated from PBMCs. All receptors derive from a human donor in good health.

This chain joins TRBV1 and TRBJ2-7; the table assigns TRBD2, which was not confirmed against the DNA. TRBV1 is a recognized pseudogene. The CDR3 totals 16 residues. CDR3 protein: CTSRPPGLAGGHEQYF. The DNA for the CDR3 is TGCACCAGCAGACCCCCGGGACTAGCGGGGGGCCACGAGCAGTACTTC.

The rearrangement joins TRBV5-4 to TRBJ2-5, with 9 bases lining up with TRBD1. The junction had 3 bases not matched to a gene; V was cut back by 7 bases and J by 2 bases. The germline gives CDR1 SGHNT, CDR2 YYREEE (reference sequence). CDR3 length: 13 residues. The CDR3 here is CASLDRGQETQYF. The CDR3 DNA sequence: TGTGCCAGCTTAGACAGGGGGCAAGAGACCCAGTACTTC.

This chain joins TRBV13 and TRBJ1-6; 7 bases agree with TRBD1. The V and J ends lost 3 bases and 8 bases, in that order; junction bases with no gene match: 7. In germline, CDR1 is PRHDT, CDR2 FYEKMQ (reference sequence). CDR3 length: 15 amino acids. The CDR3, as DNA: TGTGCCAGCAGCTTTCAGGGGACAGTGGATTCACCCCTCCACTTT. Protein product: CASSFQGTVDSPLHF.

The chain links TRBV10-1 to TRBJ1-1; tentatively, D is TRBD1 (6 bases). The CDR3 runs 14 residues. With 0 bases removed from V and 4 bases from J, the gap between germline ends came to 9 bases. CDR1 and CDR2 from the germline V gene are WNHNN and SYGVQD (reference sequence). The CDR3 protein is CASSESGGITEAFF. Written as DNA, the CDR3 is TGCGCCAGCAGTGAGTCAGGGGGAATCACTGAAGCTTTCTTT.

This clone was counted between two and nine times. The chain has TRBV5-1 and TRBJ1-4, with 9 nucleotides matching TRBD1. After removal of 2 bases from V and 8 bases from J, the junction contained 7 bases not matched to a gene. Germline assignment: CDR1 SGHRS and CDR2 YFSETQ. The length of the CDR3 is 15 residues. The CDR3 protein is CASSLQGQGFEKLFF. CDR3 nucleotides: TGCGCCAGCAGCTTACAGGGACAGGGATTCGAAAAACTGTTTTTT.

The CDR3 DNA reads as TGTGCCAGCAGCCAACCCGGACATAAGACCCAGTACTTC. This encodes CASSQPGHKTQYF. This chain joins TRBV14 and TRBJ2-5; a weak D match, TRBD1 (5 bases). V was clipped by 2 bases and J by 6 bases, with 10 bases between them. The CDR3 is 13 residues long. Germline V gives CDR1 SGHDN, CDR2 FVKESK.

V gene TRBV5-4 combines with J gene TRBJ2-7; 11 bases align to TRBD1. The CDR3 spans 17 residues. Losses at the gene ends were 0 bases for V and 5 bases for J; bases not matched to a gene: 10. Germline assignment: CDR1 SGHNT and CDR2 YYREEE (reference sequence). CDR3 residues: CASSLGIRGQGANEQYF. Here the CDR3 DNA reads TGTGCCAGCAGCTTGGGAATCCGTGGACAGGGGGCCAACGAGCAGTACTTC.

CDR3 sequence (DNA): TGTGCCAGCAGCTTAGGCCAGGGGAGAGGCGAGCAGTACTTC. Amino acids: CASSLGQGRGEQYF. V and J are TRBV7-9 and TRBJ2-7; D might be TRBD1 (6 bases). Trimming stripped 1 base from V and 6 bases from J, with 13 bases between. CDR1 SEHNR and CDR2 FQNEAQ come from the germline V gene (reference sequence). The CDR3 sequence is 14 residues long. Complete variable domain (other parts from reference TRBV7-9 and TRBJ2-7): DTGVSQNPRHKITKRGQNVTFRCDPISEHNRLYWYRQTLGQGPEFLTYFQNEAQLEKSRLLSDRFSAERPKGSFSTLEIQRTEQGDSAMYLCASSLGQGRGEQYFGPGTRLTVT.

The chain combines TRBV5-1 with TRBJ2-5, with D possibly TRBD2 on 6 matching bases. CDR1 is SGHRS and CDR2 is YFSETQ in the germline V gene. Trimming pared 4 bases from V and 7 bases from J, leaving 11 bases between. The CDR3 is 12 residues long. The CDR3 DNA is TGCGCCAGCAGCCCCTGGAGGGCGACCCAGTACTTC. Encoded protein: CASSPWRATQYF.

The gene calls are TRBV5-1 and TRBJ1-1; 9 bases agree with TRBD1. Trimming took 4 bases from V and 6 from J; bases not matched to a gene: 10. Germline CDR1 SGHRS, CDR2 YFSETQ. The CDR3 sequence is 15 residues long. CDR3 residues: CASSLAPGQGSEAFF. The CDR3 DNA is TGCGCCAGCAGCCTTGCACCGGGACAGGGCTCTGAAGCTTTCTTT.

The chain couples TRBV19 to TRBJ2-2; TRBD2 agrees at 7 bases. Trimming took 3 bases from V and 4 from J; bases not matched to a gene: 5. Germline loops: CDR1 LNHDA, CDR2 SQIVND (reference sequence). The CDR3 has 15 amino acids. CDR3 sequence reads: CASSMGGAGTGELFF. The CDR3 nucleotides are TGTGCCAGTAGTATGGGAGGGGCGGGCACCGGGGAGCTGTTTTTT.

V and J are TRBV6-5 and TRBJ2-2, with TRBD2 as a possible D gene (6 bases). CDR1 MNHEY and CDR2 SVGAGI come from the germline V gene. V gave up 0 bases and J gave up 5 bases, with 10 bases separating them. The CDR3 has 15 amino acids. CDR3 residues: CASSYSGGRTGELFF. CDR3 coding DNA: TGTGCCAGCAGTTACTCGGGGGGTCGGACCGGGGAGCTGTTTTTT.

The chain has TRBV11-2 and TRBJ2-7, with 8 bases aligning to TRBD2. With 5 bases clipped from V and 3 bases from J, the junction kept 15 bases outside the gene matches. CDR1 SGHAT and CDR2 FQNNGV come from the germline V gene. The CDR3 has 17 residues. The CDR3 coding sequence is TGTGCCAGCAGCCCGCTAGCGGGCATTATTCCCCACTACGAGCAGTACTTC. It codes for CASSPLAGIIPHYEQYF.

The chain has TRBV5-1 and TRBJ2-3, with TRBD2 as a possible D gene (6 bases). The CDR3 is 14 residues long. V shed 2 bases and J shed 3 bases, with 10 bases lying between them. The germline gives CDR1 SGHRS, CDR2 YFSETQ. The CDR3 spells CASSFGGATDTQYF. The CDR3 DNA is TGCGCCAGCAGCTTCGGGGGAGCAACAGATACGCAGTATTTT. The variable domain in full, completed from reference TRBV5-1 and TRBJ2-3, reads KAGVTQTPRYLIKTRGQQVTLSCSPISGHRSVSWYQQTPGQGLQFLFEYFSETQRNKGNFPGRFSGRQFSNSRSEMNVSTLELGDSALYLCASSFGGATDTQYFGPGTRLTVL.

The CDR3 nucleotides read TGTGCCAGCAGTTCCCTCCGGGGACAGGGGACTTATAACTACGAGCAGTACTTC. This codes for CASSSLRGQGTYNYEQYF. The chain has TRBV28 and TRBJ2-7; 10 bases fit TRBD1. CDR1 and CDR2 from the germline V gene are MDHEN and SYDVKM. Unmatched junction bases numbered 15, after V lost 4 bases and J lost 3 bases. The CDR3 sequence is 18 residues long.

The chain has TRBV5-1 and TRBJ2-5; D is unresolved. Germline V gene sequence: CDR1 SGHRS, CDR2 YFSETQ. V was pared by 4 bases and J by 3 bases, with 16 bases between. This CDR3 region has 15 residues. The CDR3 DNA reads as TGCGCCAGCAGCCCGTATCGGGTCAATGAAGAGACCCAGTACTTC. This encodes CASSPYRVNEETQYF.